These 8 T cell receptor beta chains originate from one sample sequenced in a study of blood T cell repertoires in COVID-19. The repertoire was sequenced with immunoSEQ multiplex PCR; TCRdb's copy has only in-frame clones and lacks some. The sample carries 100,000 to 150,000 clones, roughly nine tenths recorded once. Sequencing used peripheral blood. The receptors were sampled from a man aged 45-65 years with COVID-19, enrolled during active disease.

This chain uses TRBV18 with TRBJ1-1; D not certain. V was pared by 0 bases and J by 0 bases, with 5 bases between. The CDR3 consists of 14 residues. Germline CDR1 KGHSH, CDR2 LQKENI. CDR3 protein: CASSPPRVNTEAFF. The CDR3 nucleotides read TGTGCCAGCTCACCACCCCGGGTGAACACTGAAGCTTTCTTT.

The chain carries TRBV7-2 and TRBJ2-7; D is unresolved. This CDR3 contains 12 residues. CDR1 SGHTA and CDR2 FQGNSA come from the germline V gene. Trimming cost V 5 bases and J 7 bases, with 12 bases left between them. The CDR3 DNA sequence: TGTGCCAGCAGCACTCCCTTCTCTGAGCAGTACTTC. It translates to CASSTPFSEQYF.

The V and J genes are TRBV7-9 and TRBJ2-3; possible D gene TRBD1, 6 bases. The V end was cut by 4 bases, the J end by 0 bases, with 11 bases between. The CDR3 has 15 amino acids. CDR1 and CDR2 from the germline V gene are SEHNR and FQNEAQ (reference sequence). The CDR3 DNA follows: TGTGCCAGCAGCTCAGGACAGACTAGCACAGATACGCAGTATTTT. It encodes CASSSGQTSTDTQYF. Supplemented by reference TRBV7-9 and TRBJ2-3, the full variable domain reads DTGVSQNPRHKITKRGQNVTFRCDPISEHNRLYWYRQTLGQGPEFLTYFQNEAQLEKSRLLSDRFSAERPKGSFSTLEIQRTEQGDSAMYLCASSSGQTSTDTQYFGPGTRLTVL.

The rearrangement links TRBV11-3 to TRBJ2-5; 7 nucleotides agree with TRBD2. CDR1 is SGHNT and CDR2 is YENEEA in the germline V gene. Trimming at V came to 2 bases and at J to 4 bases, leaving 4 bases not matched to a gene. CDR3 size: 14 residues. The CDR3 loop reads CASSLQGEGETQYF. CDR3 DNA sequence: TGTGCCAGCAGCTTACAAGGGGAGGGAGAGACCCAGTACTTC.

The gene calls are TRBV5-6 and TRBJ1-2, with TRBD1 identical over 10 bases. Trimming cost V 0 bases and J 2 bases; bases outside gene matches: 1. Germline values: CDR1 SGHDT, CDR2 YYEEEE. The CDR3 has 15 residues. The CDR3 nucleotides read TGTGCCAGCAGCTTGGGGGACAGGGGCAACTATGGCTACACCTTC. This encodes CASSLGDRGNYGYTF.

The V gene is TRBV3-1 (or the pseudogene TRBV3-2), the J gene TRBJ2-1; 8 nucleotides line up with TRBD2. From germline, CDR1 is LGHDT and CDR2 YNNKEL (reference sequence). CDR3 length: 17 amino acids. V lost 1 base to trimming and J lost 4 bases; unmatched junction nucleotides: 9. In DNA, the CDR3 is TGTGCCAGCAGCCAAGTCCTTGGACTAGCCTTATACAATGAGCAGTTCTTC. This encodes CASSQVLGLALYNEQFF.

The V gene is TRBV29-1, the J gene TRBJ2-7; perhaps TRBD2 as D (5 bases). The V and J ends lost 1 base and 3 bases respectively, with 10 bases between them. The CDR3 spans 13 residues. CDR1 and CDR2 (germline): SQVTM, ANQGSEA. CDR3 DNA sequence: TGCAGCGTTGAAGGGGAGTCGGGCTACGAGCAGTACTTC. This codes for CSVEGESGYEQYF.

The gene calls are TRBV7-2 and TRBJ2-3; a possible D gene is TRBD2 (6 bases). The CDR3 runs 15 residues. Trimming removed 5 bases at V and 0 bases at J, with 12 bases between. Germline CDR1 SGHTA, CDR2 FQGNSA. The CDR3 DNA is TGTGCCAGCAGCAGCGACGGGAGAAGCACAGATACGCAGTATTTT. Translation gives CASSSDGRSTDTQYF.